This T cell receptor beta chain was obtained from a study of long-term antiretroviral therapy in people with HIV. The CDR3 totals 14 residues. The V and J ends lost 3 bases and 0 bases respectively, with 8 bases between them. CDR1 is MNHEY, CDR2 SMNVEV, per germline (reference sequence). No fewer than two post-ART and no fewer than one pre-ART PBMC samples existed for each donor. Held in samples before DNA extraction were about 0.85-10 million cryopreserved PBMC. Assay version v3.0 of immunoSEQ was used, and it was run at survey level. Method: immunoSEQ multiplex PCR; TCRdb's copy keeps in-frame clones and lacks some. The table has 7,700 or so clones, roughly 80% seen once.

The genes are TRBV27 and TRBJ1-1; tentative D call: TRBD1 (6 bases). This clonotype was sampled from a man aged 40-49 years with HIV. The specimen was unsorted PBMCs, collected around 2.6 years before starting antiretroviral therapy. This chain's CDR3 is CASSLGGLNTEAFF. The DNA of the CDR3 is TGTGCCAGCAGTTTGGGGGGCCTGAACACTGAAGCTTTCTTT.